The present T cell receptor beta chain was sequenced within a study of T cells in Graves' hyperthyroidism and ophthalmopathy. Study-wide points: A 13 V-J model separated ophthalmopathy from stable hyperthyroidism. In blood, most of the thyroid clonotypes expanded above 0.001 were also present. Ophthalmopathy was identified by the model a median around 6.3 months ahead of onset.

The CDR3 is 15 amino acids. Germline V gene data show CDR1 as SGDLS and CDR2 as YYNGEE. The germline V and J ends were trimmed by 7 bases and 0 bases, with 14 bases remaining between them. What was amplified from RNA transcripts were TCR beta CDR3 regions. The primer set for the first-round RT-PCR of the TCR CDR3 was HTBI. TCRdb analysed the multiplex PCR reads with MiXCR anew, one entry per CDR3 protein. Here the sample spans about 360,000 distinct CDR3 sequences, about 13% being singletons. Details on this clonotype: Its antigen is still unknown.

Cells are PBMCs isolated from 10 ml of fresh blood. Sequencing used blood. The sequence was collected from a woman younger than 35 with Graves' hyperthyroidism. This chain links TRBV9 with TRBJ2-1; possibly TRBD2 for D (6 bases). The CDR3 DNA sequence: TGTGCCAGCGGACCTAGCGTCAACTCCTACAATGAGCAGTTCTTC. Amino acid sequence: CASGPSVNSYNEQFF.